This entry describes one TCR beta chain. Antigen: not known. This specimen belongs to a study of T cell responses to AZD1222 COVID-19 vaccine. The repertoire was sequenced with immunoSEQ multiplex PCR; TCRdb's copy has only in-frame clones and lacks some. The data contain about 120,000 clones, 90% to 95% of them singletons. The germline gives CDR1 LGHNA, CDR2 YSLEER. V was trimmed by 1 base and J by 9 bases, leaving 19 bases between them. The CDR3 consists of 16 residues. General study findings and limits: Most donors were white British, females outnumbered males, and clonal diversity was possibly underestimated. Repertoire sampling happened only post peak T cell response. There were vaccine-associated CD4 TCRs across spike, dominant at 160-218 and 743-854.

Investigators merged groups given second doses at roughly 4 or roughly 12 weeks. The TCR originated in an adult who received the AZD1222 COVID-19 vaccine. The specimen was peripheral blood, collected 28 days after the second AZD1222 dose. The chain has TRBV4-3 and TRBJ2-1; D tentatively fits TRBD1 or TRBD2 (7 bases each). CDR3 protein: CASSQVFRGGLAEQFF. The CDR3, as DNA: TGCGCCAGCAGCCAAGTTTTCAGGGGGGGCCTCGCTGAGCAGTTCTTC.